The next 18 T cell receptor beta chains were all read from a single sample in a study of chemoradiotherapy in HPV16-positive cancers. The protocol was immunoSEQ multiplex PCR, while the TCRdb copy is restricted to in-frame clones and leaves out a portion. The sample contains about 10,000 clones, roughly 70% of which appear only once. Collection took place from a patient who underwent chemoradiotherapy. These receptors originate from a human donor with HPV-associated anogenital cancer.

This clone was seen only once. This chain joins TRBV11-1 and TRBJ1-2, with TRBD1 matching over 10 bases. The CDR3 spans 16 residues. The J segment lost 5 bases and the V segment lost 0 bases, leaving 6 bases of the junction unmatched. Germline V CDR1 and CDR2: SGHAT, FQDESV (reference sequence). The CDR3 DNA follows: TGTGCCAGCAGCTTAGCCGGGACAGGGGCAGTATATGGCTACACCTTC. Translating it yields CASSLAGTGAVYGYTF. Full variable domain (missing parts from reference TRBV11-1 and TRBJ1-2): EAEVAQSPRYKITEKSQAVAFWCDPISGHATLYWYRQILGQGPELLVQFQDESVVDDSQLPKDRFSAERLKGVDSTLKIQPAELGDSAMYLCASSLAGTGAVYGYTFGSGTRLTVV.

This clone was seen just once. The chain employs TRBV18 and TRBJ2-5; D might be TRBD2 (7 bases). Germline V gene lookup returns CDR1 KGHSH and CDR2 LQKENI. Between the trimmed V and J ends, which lost 3 bases and 1 base, there was a span of 12 bases. CDR3 size: 15 residues. The CDR3 reads CASSPRGGGQETQYF. The CDR3 DNA follows: TGTGCCAGCTCACCGAGGGGGGGCGGCCAAGAGACCCAGTACTTC.

This clone was observed once. The chain recombines TRBV20-1 with TRBJ2-7, with D uncertain. The germline gives CDR1 DFQATT, CDR2 SNEGSKA (reference sequence). The CDR3 length is 11 residues. Trimming removed 4 bases from V and 7 bases from J, with 11 bases in between. CDR3 in DNA: TGCAGTGCTACCCCCTTAGGAGAGCAGTACTTC. Translating it yields CSATPLGEQYF.

CDR3 in DNA: TGCGCCAGCAGTGACAGGGTTTGGTCAGATACGCAGTATTTT. It codes for CASSDRVWSDTQYF. The chain has TRBV10-2 and TRBJ2-3; the D gene is possibly TRBD1 (5 bases). Germline assignment: CDR1 WSHSY and CDR2 SAAADI. The CDR3 contains 14 residues. V dropped 3 bases and J dropped 4 bases, with 11 bases sitting between them.

The table lists this clone with a count of one. V gene TRBV5-8 combines with J gene TRBJ2-3; the D gene is possibly TRBD1 (5 bases). This CDR3 region has 14 residues. CDR1 SGHTS and CDR2 YDEGEE come from the germline V gene. Trimming removed 3 bases from V and 1 base from J, with 9 bases in between. The CDR3 bases are TGTGCCAGCAGCTGGGCAGGGCGCACAGATACGCAGTATTTT. Translation: CASSWAGRTDTQYF.

The chain joins TRBV19 to TRBJ1-2; 7 bases are a match to TRBD1. V dropped 5 bases and J dropped 1; count of bases not matched to a gene: 1. Germline V gene sequence: CDR1 LNHDA, CDR2 SQIVND (reference sequence). This CDR3 has 13 residues. CDR3 bases: TGTGCCAGTAGTCACAGGGGTAACTATGGCTACACCTTC. Translating it yields CASSHRGNYGYTF.

The CDR3 DNA follows: TGTGCCTGGAGTGTACGAGGCGGAGGAAGAAACACCATATATTTT. It encodes CAWSVRGGGRNTIYF. The chain carries TRBV30 and TRBJ1-3; D gene unclear. CDR1 and CDR2 from the germline V gene are GTSNPN and SVGIG (reference sequence). V was trimmed by 0 bases and J by 5 bases, leaving 14 bases between them. This CDR3 has 15 residues.

This clone was detected a few times. This rearrangement joins TRBV10-3 to TRBJ2-7; either TRBD1 or TRBD2 may supply D (5 bases each). The CDR3 totals 16 residues. Germline CDR1 is ENHRY and CDR2 is SYGVKD. V lost 3 bases to trimming and J lost 4 bases, with 19 bases between them. CDR3 in DNA: TGTGCCATCAGTGAAGGGACCACAACAGGTCGATACGAGCAGTACTTC. The encoded protein is CAISEGTTTGRYEQYF.

This clone was recorded a few times. The J gene is TRBJ2-3, the V gene TRBV2, with D possibly TRBD1 on 6 matching bases. Germline V gene lookup returns CDR1 SNHLY and CDR2 FYNNEI. This CDR3 has 16 amino acids. The V gene lost 5 bases and the J gene lost 4 bases, with 19 bases spanning the gap. The CDR3 region is CASSLSTGYDSDTQYF. The CDR3 region has the DNA TGTGCCAGCAGTCTCTCTACAGGGTATGATTCAGATACGCAGTATTTT.

In its sample, this clone was seen a few times. This rearrangement joins TRBV30 to TRBJ2-6; the D gene is possibly TRBD1 (6 bases). Germline CDR1 GTSNPN, CDR2 SVGIG (reference sequence). CDR3 length: 14 amino acids. With 5 bases removed from V and 1 base from J, the gap between germline ends came to 9 bases. CDR3 amino acids: CAWATGSGANVLTF. DNA for the CDR3: TGTGCCTGGGCTACAGGGTCTGGGGCCAACGTCCTGACTTTC.

This sequence joins TRBV5-1 and TRBJ2-5; perhaps D is TRBD1 or TRBD2 (6 bases each). V gave up 0 bases and J gave up 5 bases, with 14 bases separating them. This CDR3 has 15 residues. CDR1 and CDR2 (germline): SGHRS, YFSETQ. CDR3 nucleotides: TGCGCCAGCAGCTTGGACTCGGGGGCCCAGGAGACCCAGTACTTC. This encodes CASSLDSGAQETQYF. Filled out from reference TRBV5-1 and TRBJ2-5, the complete variable domain reads KAGVTQTPRYLIKTRGQQVTLSCSPISGHRSVSWYQQTPGQGLQFLFEYFSETQRNKGNFPGRFSGRQFSNSRSEMNVSTLELGDSALYLCASSLDSGAQETQYFGPGTRLLVL.

The chain recombines TRBV7-6 with TRBJ1-2; D gene ambiguous. Per germline, CDR1 SGHVS and CDR2 FNYEAQ. This CDR3 has 13 amino acids. Trimming took 5 bases from V and 8 from J, leaving 15 bases between them. In DNA, the CDR3 is TGTGCCAGCAGCCAGCAGGACCTGGGGGGCTACACCTTC. It codes for CASSQQDLGGYTF.

V usage is TRBV7-8 and J usage is TRBJ2-7; TRBD1 is a possible D gene (6 bases). CDR3 length: 16 residues. CDR1 and CDR2 (germline): SGHVS, FQNEAQ. V was trimmed by 7 bases and J by 3 bases, leaving 22 bases between them. The CDR3 coding sequence is TGTGCCAGCAATAGAGAAACAGGGTCCCGATACTACGAGCAGTACTTC. This codes for CASNRETGSRYYEQYF. Full variable domain (missing parts from reference TRBV7-8 and TRBJ2-7): GAGVSQSPRYKVAKRGQDVALRCDPISGHVSLFWYQQALGQGPEFLTYFQNEAQLDKSGLPSDRFFAERPEGSVSTLKIQRTQQEDSAVYLCASNRETGSRYYEQYFGPGTRLTVT.

The chain joins TRBV2 to TRBJ2-7, with D possibly called TRBD1 or TRBD2 (6 bases each). Germline loops: CDR1 SNHLY, CDR2 FYNNEI. V gave up 3 bases and J gave up 3 bases, with 12 bases separating them. The CDR3 runs 14 residues. The CDR3 sequence: CASSERRGVYEQYF. The CDR3 DNA reads as TGTGCCAGCAGTGAGAGAAGGGGGGTCTACGAGCAGTACTTC.

The chain has TRBV5-1 and TRBJ2-3, with D perhaps matching TRBD1 (7 bases). CDR1 is SGHRS and CDR2 is YFSETQ in the germline V gene. The CDR3 length is 19 residues. Between the trimmed V and J ends, which lost 0 bases and 3 bases, there was a span of 23 bases. This CDR3 reads CASSLAGGRNRGPTDTQYF. The CDR3 DNA reads as TGCGCCAGCAGCTTGGCCGGGGGTCGGAACAGGGGACCTACAGATACGCAGTATTTT.

This clone showed up just once. The genes are TRBV6-6 and TRBJ1-5; D is undetermined. This CDR3 is built from 16 residues. Trimming shortened V by 0 bases and J by 0 bases, and 9 bases separated the two germline ends. Germline V gene lookup returns CDR1 MNHNY and CDR2 SVGAGI (reference sequence). CDR3 sequence: CASSYSTGDSNQPQHF. In nucleotides, the CDR3 is TGTGCCAGCAGTTACTCGACGGGAGATAGCAATCAGCCCCAGCATTTT.

This clone is a singleton in its sample. The rearrangement uses TRBV28 and TRBJ1-4; D remains unclear. V shed 6 bases and J shed 3 bases, with 14 bases lying between them. Per germline, CDR1 MDHEN and CDR2 SYDVKM. The CDR3 runs to 15 residues. The CDR3 sequence is CASSLQRAPNEKLFF. CDR3 DNA sequence: TGTGCCAGCAGCCTACAAAGAGCCCCTAATGAAAAACTGTTTTTT.

This clone was counted a few times. The sample contains more than one DNA sequence encoding this CDR3. The chain couples TRBV30 to TRBJ1-1; D unclear. V was pared by 0 bases and J by 0 bases, with 5 bases between. CDR1 GTSNPN and CDR2 SVGIG come from the germline V gene (reference sequence). The CDR3 has 13 residues. The CDR3 sequence is CAWSVILNTEAFF. Written as DNA, the CDR3 is TGTGCCTGGAGTGTAATATTGAACACTGAAGCTTTCTTT.